This record concerns one T cell receptor beta chain sequence. Its target is unknown. The data stem from a study of cytotoxic CD8 clonotypes in ibrutinib-treated CLL. V shed 7 bases and J 5 bases; nucleotides not matched to a gene: 9. CDR3 length: 14 residues. Looked up from germline, CDR1 is MDHEN and CDR2 is SYDVKM. The study, taken as a whole, reports: Once treatment began, public clonotypes, which were uncommon, contracted or stayed stable.

Cryopreserved PBMCs yielded approximately 2 micrograms of genomic DNA for TCR beta libraries. Only in-frame clones appear in the TCRdb table, and some are missing; sequencing was by immunoSEQ multiplex PCR. Altogether over 65,000 clones are present, more than 75% being singletons, with the ten largest covering nearly 5%. This sequence was found in a human donor with chronic lymphocytic leukemia. The V gene is TRBV28, the J gene TRBJ2-5; TRBD2 matches 8 bases. This material consisted of PBMCs, taken after 12 months of ibrutinib treatment. DNA for the CDR3: TGTGCCAGCACCCTGCGGGGGGCCCGGGAGACCCAGTACTTC. Its translation: CASTLRGARETQYF. Variable domain in full (rest from reference TRBV28 and TRBJ2-5): DVKVTQSSRYLVKRTGEKVFLECVQDMDHENMFWYRQDPGLGLRLIYFSYDVKMKEKGDIPEGYSVSREKKERFSLILESASTNQTSMYLCASTLRGARETQYFGPGTRLLVL.